These 11 T cell receptor beta chains originate from one sample sequenced in a study of neurological immune-mediated disorders (dated by TCRdb to the late 2010s). Libraries were built with 5' RACE. TCRdb shows the sequencer as Illumina HiSeq 2500. TCRdb trimmed public reads at Q25 via fastp, called clones via MiXCR and kept in-frame beta chains. Entries that share a CDR3 protein sequence are merged under the most common genes and DNA. The sample yields 45,000 to 65,000 distinct CDR3 sequences; around 4.4% were counted once. The ten most abundant clones make up about 3% of the sample. The sequencing input was PBMCs. Receptors originate from a man aged 45-60 years with multiple sclerosis.

Notes on this clonotype: Sequence at one end of the junction differs from germline and may be a read error. The J gene is TRBJ1-2, the V gene TRBV20-1; no reliable D call. This CDR3 is built from 12 residues. Germline CDR1 DFQATT, CDR2 SNEGSKA (reference sequence). The DNA for the CDR3 is TGCAGTGCCCCAGAAACTAACTATGGCTACCCCTTC. Translation gives CSAPETNYGYPF.

The table lists this clonotype with many counts. This chain uses TRBV28 with TRBJ2-7, with 7 bases aligning to TRBD2. Trimming at V came to 6 bases and at J to 2 bases, leaving 10 bases not matched to a gene. The CDR3 loop spans 15 amino acids. CDR1 is MDHEN and CDR2 is SYDVKM in the germline V gene. CDR3: CASRTGGEGPYEQYF. The CDR3 bases are TGTGCCAGCAGAACGGGCGGGGAGGGGCCCTACGAGCAGTACTTC. The full variable domain, rest sourced from reference TRBV28 and TRBJ2-7, is DVKVTQSSRYLVKRTGEKVFLECVQDMDHENMFWYRQDPGLGLRLIYFSYDVKMKEKGDIPEGYSVSREKKERFSLILESASTNQTSMYLCASRTGGEGPYEQYFGPGTRLTVT.

In its sample, this clonotype was seen a few times. This may stem from a read error, because a much larger clone lies one nucleotide away. The chain uses TRBV20-1 and TRBJ1-1, with unresolved D. There are 12 residues in the CDR3. V lost 5 bases, J lost 0 bases, and 7 bases lay in between. CDR1 is DFQATT and CDR2 is SNEGSKA in the germline V gene (reference sequence). The CDR3 sequence: CSALKMNTEAFF. The CDR3 DNA reads TGCAGTGCTTTAAAGATGAACACTGAAGCTTTCTTT.

The V call is TRBV7-8, the J call TRBJ2-2; 9 bases fit TRBD1. Trimming removed 5 bases from V and 3 bases from J; junction bases left unmatched: 7. The CDR3 is 16 amino acids. Germline loops: CDR1 SGHVS, CDR2 FQNEAQ. The CDR3 loop is CASSPLDRGDTGELFF. In DNA, the CDR3 is TGTGCCAGCAGCCCACTTGACAGGGGGGACACCGGGGAGCTGTTTTTT. The whole variable domain, remainder taken from reference TRBV7-8 and TRBJ2-2, is GAGVSQSPRYKVAKRGQDVALRCDPISGHVSLFWYQQALGQGPEFLTYFQNEAQLDKSGLPSDRFFAERPEGSVSTLKIQRTQQEDSAVYLCASSPLDRGDTGELFFGEGSRLTVL.

V usage is TRBV11-2 and J usage is TRBJ1-1; D gene uncertain. CDR1 and CDR2 (germline): SGHAT, FQNNGV. This CDR3 has 13 amino acids. V lost 0 bases, J lost 4 bases, and 6 bases lay in between. CDR3 sequence (DNA): TGTGCCAGCAGCTTAGATCGAGGCACTGAAGCTTTCTTT. It yields the protein CASSLDRGTEAFF.

As regards this clonotype: It may be a read error: a sequence one base away is much more abundant. The rearrangement links TRBV5-1 to TRBJ1-4; the D gene is possibly TRBD1 (6 bases). CDR1 and CDR2 (germline): SGHRS, YFSETQ. This CDR3 region has 14 residues. V was clipped by 3 bases and J by 11 bases, with 17 bases between them. Here the CDR3 reads CASSSDGQRDKLFF. In DNA, the CDR3 is TGCGCCAGCAGCTCGGACGGACAGCGTGACAAACTGTTTTTT.

This clonotype showed up many times. The rearrangement links TRBV7-3 to TRBJ2-2, with 9 bases aligning to TRBD2. The germline V gene has CDR1 SGHTA and CDR2 FQGTGA. This CDR3 is 16 amino acids long. The ends lost 1 base at V and 2 bases at J; junction bases unmatched: 2. CDR3 bases: TGTGCCAGCAGCTTAAGTAGCGGGAGTAACACCGGGGAGCTGTTTTTT. Protein product: CASSLSSGSNTGELFF.

This clonotype occurred many times. The chain couples TRBV28 to TRBJ2-5, with D possibly being TRBD2 (5 bases). This CDR3 comprises 15 residues. Trimming removed 2 bases from V and 5 bases from J, with 15 bases in between. The germline gives CDR1 MDHEN, CDR2 SYDVKM. In DNA form, the CDR3 reads TGTGCCAGCAGTTTAGAACTAGGCTTGGGGGAGACCCAGTACTTC. Translated: CASSLELGLGETQYF.

Many counts were recorded for this clonotype. The V gene is TRBV5-1, the J gene TRBJ2-2, with 12 bases lining up with TRBD2. This CDR3 comprises 15 residues. V lost 5 bases and J lost 5; bases outside the gene matches: 4. Germline lookup yields CDR1 SGHRS and CDR2 YFSETQ. The CDR3 spells CASRPGTSGTGELFF. The CDR3 coding sequence is TGCGCCAGCAGACCCGGGACTAGCGGGACCGGGGAGCTGTTTTTT.

This clonotype was seen many times. The chain combines TRBV20-1 with TRBJ1-5, with 9 nucleotides matching TRBD1. CDR1 is DFQATT and CDR2 is SNEGSKA in the germline V gene (reference sequence). CDR3 length: 17 residues. V shed 6 bases and J 5 bases; nucleotides not matched to a gene: 17. For the CDR3, the DNA is TGCAGTGCGCGCCCTGGGGAATGGGGACAGGGACATCAGCCCCAGCATTTT. The encoded protein is CSARPGEWGQGHQPQHF.

This clonotype was counted at least ten times. This chain uses TRBV7-2 with TRBJ2-7; either TRBD1 or TRBD2 may fit D (6 bases each). CDR1 is SGHTA and CDR2 is FQGNSA in the germline V gene. This CDR3 region has 15 residues. The V end lost 8 bases, the J end lost 6 bases, and 23 bases lay between the germline ends. The CDR3 region is CASFSTGADPREQYF. Here the CDR3 DNA reads TGTGCCAGCTTTTCAACGGGGGCCGACCCCCGCGAGCAGTACTTC.